This record covers a single TCR beta chain. PCR amplification relied on 60 Vbeta primers (plus 13 Jbeta primers). Data came from immunoSEQ multiplex PCR; TCRdb stores just in-frame clones and leaves some out. Among 99,000 or so clones listed, more than 75% were seen once. The data derive from a study of cytomegalovirus exposure and HLA in healthy donors. The V end was cut by 4 bases, the J end by 2 bases, with 9 bases between. Germline V gives CDR1 SGHDN, CDR2 FVKESK. This CDR3 is built from 13 residues. The receptor was isolated from a woman aged 18-29 years in good health and CMV-seropositive. Sequenced: PBMCs. This rearrangement joins TRBV14 to TRBJ2-7; D is ambiguous. The CDR3 DNA reads as TGTGCCAGCAGCCCGCACACTACCTACGAGCAGTACTTC. It yields the protein CASSPHTTYEQYF.